A selection of T cell receptor beta chains follows, all from one sample in a study of blood T cell repertoires in COVID-19. The assay was immunoSEQ multiplex PCR, and TCRdb's table has in-frame clones only and misses some. The sample holds 84,000 or so clones; about three quarters are singletons and the top ten take around 10%. The sequencing input was peripheral blood. These receptors were taken from a human donor in a cohort sampled during active COVID-19. The CDR3 runs from the conserved cysteine through the conserved F or W. Each record gives: D gene, clone size, J gene, V gene, CDR3 protein, CDR3 DNA. D genes are given only for firm matches. A clone size is listed for some rows: how often the clone was seen (once, few, many), or a class if it is expanded.

d_gene: NA
abundance: NA
j_gene: TRBJ1-5
v_gene: TRBV7-9
CDR3aa: CASSSGLGRVQPQHF
CDR3nt: TGTGCCAGCAGCTCCGGGCTGGGGCGCGTTCAGCCCCAGCATTTT

d_gene: NA
abundance: NA
j_gene: TRBJ1-2
v_gene: TRBV28
CDR3aa: CASSEGYGYTF
CDR3nt: TGTGCCAGCAGCGAGGGCTATGGCTACACCTTC

d_gene: NA
abundance: NA
j_gene: TRBJ2-5
v_gene: TRBV6-5
CDR3aa: CASSYGGGRETQYF
CDR3nt: TGTGCCAGCAGTTACGGGGGGGGCCGGGAGACCCAGTACTTC

d_gene: NA
abundance: few
j_gene: TRBJ1-2
v_gene: TRBV9
CDR3aa: CASSSPTRGGYTF
CDR3nt: TGTGCCAGCAGCTCCCCCACCAGGGGCGGCTACACCTTC

d_gene: NA
abundance: NA
j_gene: TRBJ2-7
v_gene: TRBV7-9
CDR3aa: CASRPQGPSHEQYF
CDR3nt: TGTGCCAGCAGGCCACAGGGACCCTCGCACGAGCAGTACTTC

d_gene: NA
abundance: NA
j_gene: TRBJ1-5
v_gene: TRBV28
CDR3aa: CASSPIPTGYYSNQPQHF
CDR3nt: TGTGCCAGCAGCCCTATCCCGACGGGATATTATAGCAATCAGCCCCAGCATTTT

d_gene: TRBD1
abundance: NA
j_gene: TRBJ2-7
v_gene: TRBV7-8
CDR3aa: CATTNRGQGAHEQYF
CDR3nt: TGTGCCACCACAAACAGGGGACAGGGGGCCCACGAGCAGTACTTC

d_gene: NA
abundance: NA
j_gene: TRBJ2-7
v_gene: TRBV6-5
CDR3aa: CASSSYSGLSYEQYF
CDR3nt: TGTGCCAGCAGTTCGTATAGCGGATTATCCTACGAGCAGTACTTC

d_gene: NA
abundance: NA
j_gene: TRBJ1-1
v_gene: TRBV5-4
CDR3aa: CASRGRENTEAFF
CDR3nt: TGTGCCAGCAGAGGACGGGAAAACACTGAAGCTTTCTTT

d_gene: TRBD1
abundance: NA
j_gene: TRBJ2-5
v_gene: TRBV7-2
CDR3aa: CASSLDRGLETQYF
CDR3nt: TGTGCCAGCAGCTTAGACAGGGGGCTGGAGACCCAGTACTTC

d_gene: TRBD1
abundance: once
j_gene: TRBJ1-2
v_gene: TRBV6-6
CDR3aa: CASSYSGDRGYGYTF
CDR3nt: TGTGCCAGCAGTTACTCGGGGGACAGGGGGTATGGCTACACCTTC

d_gene: NA
abundance: NA
j_gene: TRBJ1-6
v_gene: TRBV6-2/TRBV6-3
CDR3aa: CASSDLRDTNSPLHF
CDR3nt: TGTGCCAGCAGTGACCTCCGGGACACGAATTCACCCCTCCACTTT

d_gene: NA
abundance: NA
j_gene: TRBJ1-2
v_gene: TRBV29-1
CDR3aa: CSVDGGNYGYTF
CDR3nt: TGCAGCGTTGACGGGGGAAACTATGGCTACACCTTC

d_gene: NA
abundance: NA
j_gene: TRBJ2-3
v_gene: TRBV30
CDR3aa: CAWDIRGGTDTQYF
CDR3nt: TGTGCCTGGGACATCAGGGGAGGCACAGATACGCAGTATTTT

d_gene: TRBD1
abundance: NA
j_gene: TRBJ1-1
v_gene: TRBV10-1
CDR3aa: CASSDREAFF
CDR3nt: TGCGCCAGCTCGGACAGGGAGGCTTTCTTT

d_gene: NA
abundance: NA
j_gene: TRBJ1-2
v_gene: TRBV30
CDR3aa: CAWKIWGDVYGYTF
CDR3nt: TGTGCCTGGAAGATATGGGGGGATGTATATGGCTACACCTTC

d_gene: NA
abundance: NA
j_gene: TRBJ2-5
v_gene: TRBV5-4
CDR3aa: CASSSPGKETQYF
CDR3nt: TGTGCCAGCAGCTCACCCGGGAAAGAGACCCAGTACTTC

d_gene: NA
abundance: NA
j_gene: TRBJ2-7
v_gene: TRBV21-1
CDR3aa: CASSRGGRYEQYF
CDR3nt: TGTGCCAGCAGCAGGGGGGGCCGCTACGAGCAGTACTTC

d_gene: TRBD2
abundance: NA
j_gene: TRBJ2-7
v_gene: TRBV5-6
CDR3aa: CASSFGTSGYEQYF
CDR3nt: TGTGCCAGCAGCTTCGGGACTAGCGGCTACGAGCAGTACTTC

d_gene: NA
abundance: NA
j_gene: TRBJ2-2
v_gene: TRBV7-2
CDR3aa: CASSRENGGELFF
CDR3nt: TGTGCCAGCAGCCGAGAGAATGGCGGGGAGCTGTTTTTT

d_gene: TRBD2
abundance: NA
j_gene: TRBJ2-5
v_gene: TRBV11-2
CDR3aa: CASSPQGLAGGSETQYF
CDR3nt: TGTGCCAGCAGCCCACAAGGCCTAGCGGGGGGTTCAGAGACCCAGTACTTC

d_gene: NA
abundance: few
j_gene: TRBJ1-5
v_gene: TRBV10-3
CDR3aa: CAISESGGYQPQHF
CDR3nt: TGTGCCATCAGTGAGTCGGGGGGGTATCAGCCCCAGCATTTT